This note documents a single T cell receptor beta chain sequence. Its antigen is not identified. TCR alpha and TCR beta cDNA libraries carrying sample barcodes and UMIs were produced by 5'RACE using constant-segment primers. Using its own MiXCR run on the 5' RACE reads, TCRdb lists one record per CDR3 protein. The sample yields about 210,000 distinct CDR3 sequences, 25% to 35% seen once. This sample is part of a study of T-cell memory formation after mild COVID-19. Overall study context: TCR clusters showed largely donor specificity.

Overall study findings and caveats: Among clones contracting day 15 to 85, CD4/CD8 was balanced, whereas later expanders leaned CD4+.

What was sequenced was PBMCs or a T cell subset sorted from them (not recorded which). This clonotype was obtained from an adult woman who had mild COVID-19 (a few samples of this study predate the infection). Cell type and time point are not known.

As DNA, the CDR3 is TGTGCCTGGAGGTGGCGCGGGGAGCTGTTTTTT. The encoded protein is CAWRWRGELFF. The V and J genes are TRBV30 and TRBJ2-2; D is ambiguous. Looked up from germline, CDR1 is GTSNPN and CDR2 is SVGIG (reference sequence). Trimming shortened V by 3 bases and J by 7 bases, and 6 bases separated the two germline ends. This CDR3 comprises 11 residues.